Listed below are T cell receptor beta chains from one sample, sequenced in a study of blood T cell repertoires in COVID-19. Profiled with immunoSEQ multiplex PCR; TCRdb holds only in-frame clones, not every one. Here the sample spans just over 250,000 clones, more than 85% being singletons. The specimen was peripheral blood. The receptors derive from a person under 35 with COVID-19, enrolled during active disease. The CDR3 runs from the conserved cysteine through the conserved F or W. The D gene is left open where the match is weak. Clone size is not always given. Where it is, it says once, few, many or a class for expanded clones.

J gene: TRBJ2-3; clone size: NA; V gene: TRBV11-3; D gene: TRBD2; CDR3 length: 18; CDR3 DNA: TGTGCCAGCAGCTTATTAGCGGGAGAGAGCAGACAATCAGATACGCAGTATTTT; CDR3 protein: CASSLLAGESRQSDTQYF
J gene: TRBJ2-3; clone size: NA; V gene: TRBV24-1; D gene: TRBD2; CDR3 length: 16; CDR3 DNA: TGTGCCACCAGTGACCCGGGACTAGCGGGAGACGAGGCCCAGTATTTT; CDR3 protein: CATSDPGLAGDEAQYF
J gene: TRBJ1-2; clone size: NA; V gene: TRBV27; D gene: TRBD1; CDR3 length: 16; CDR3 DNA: TGTGCCAGCAGTTTTTGGACAGGGGGCGTTCAGTATGGCTACACCTTC; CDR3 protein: CASSFWTGGVQYGYTF
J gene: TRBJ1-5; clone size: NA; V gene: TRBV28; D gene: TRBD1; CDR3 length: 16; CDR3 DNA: TGTGCCAGCAGCCGTCTTGTGGGGACAGGGGACCAGCCCCAGCATTTT; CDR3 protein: CASSRLVGTGDQPQHF
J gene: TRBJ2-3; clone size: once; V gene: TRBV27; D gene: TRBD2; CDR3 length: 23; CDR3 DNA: TGTGCCAGCAGTTTATTGCTTGTTTTGGGTGGTGCGACTAGCGGAGGACACACAGATACGCAGTATTTT; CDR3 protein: CASSLLLVLGGATSGGHTDTQYF
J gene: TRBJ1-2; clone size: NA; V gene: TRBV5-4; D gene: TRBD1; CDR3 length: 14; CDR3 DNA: TGTGCCAGCAGCCCCGGACAGGGAGGGAATGGCTACACCTTC; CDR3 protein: CASSPGQGGNGYTF
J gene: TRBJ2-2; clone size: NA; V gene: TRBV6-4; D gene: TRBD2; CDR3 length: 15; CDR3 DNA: TGTGCCAGCAGTGACTTGTCAGCGGGAGCCGGGGAGCTGTTTTTT; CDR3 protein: CASSDLSAGAGELFF
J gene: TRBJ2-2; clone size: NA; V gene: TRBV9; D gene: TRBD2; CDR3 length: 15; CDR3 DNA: TGTGCCAGCAGCATCGCCGGGACTAGTGTCCGGGAGCTGTTTTTT; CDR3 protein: CASSIAGTSVRELFF
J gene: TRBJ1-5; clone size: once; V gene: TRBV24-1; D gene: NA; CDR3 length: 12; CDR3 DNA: TGTGCCACCAGTGGCGGGGCGGGGCCCCAGCATTTT; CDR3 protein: CATSGGAGPQHF
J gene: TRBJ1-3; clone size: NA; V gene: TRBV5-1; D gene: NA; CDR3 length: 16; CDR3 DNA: TGCGCCAGCAGTTTTTGGGCGGGGGCGCCTGGAAACACCATATATTTT; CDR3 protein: CASSFWAGAPGNTIYF
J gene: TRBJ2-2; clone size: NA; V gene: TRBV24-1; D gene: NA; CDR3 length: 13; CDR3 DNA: TGTGCCACCAGTGATACAGGTACCGGGGAGCTGTTTTTT; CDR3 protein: CATSDTGTGELFF
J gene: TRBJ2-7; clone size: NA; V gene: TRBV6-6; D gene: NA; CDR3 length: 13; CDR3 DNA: TGTGCCAGCAGTTGGGCCGGCACCTACGAGCAGTACTTC; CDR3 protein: CASSWAGTYEQYF
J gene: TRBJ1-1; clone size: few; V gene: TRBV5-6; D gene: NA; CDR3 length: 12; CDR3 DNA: TGTGCCAGCAGCTTCGGCGGAACTGAAGCTTTCTTT; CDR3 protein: CASSFGGTEAFF
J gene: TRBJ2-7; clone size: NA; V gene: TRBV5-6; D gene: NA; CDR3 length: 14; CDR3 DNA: TGTGCCAGCAGCTTGGTAGGGCCGCGAGGGGAGCAGTACTTC; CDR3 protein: CASSLVGPRGEQYF
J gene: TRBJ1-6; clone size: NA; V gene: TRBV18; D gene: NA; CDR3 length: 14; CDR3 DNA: TGTGCCAGCTCACCGACATTTATGGATTCACCCCTCCACTTT; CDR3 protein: CASSPTFMDSPLHF
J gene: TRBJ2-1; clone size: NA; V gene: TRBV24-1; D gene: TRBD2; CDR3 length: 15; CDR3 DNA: TGTGCCACCAGCAGCGGGACGCGAAGATACAATGAGCAGTTCTTC; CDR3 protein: CATSSGTRRYNEQFF
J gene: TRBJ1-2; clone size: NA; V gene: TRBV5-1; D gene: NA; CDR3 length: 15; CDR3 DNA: TGCGCCAGCAGCTTGACGGGGGTGTCTTCGGATGGCTACACCTTC; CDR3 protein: CASSLTGVSSDGYTF
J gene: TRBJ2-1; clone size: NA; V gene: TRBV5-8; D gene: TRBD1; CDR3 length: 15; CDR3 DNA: TGTGCCAGCAGCCCGATACTGGGACAGAACAATGAGCAGTTCTTC; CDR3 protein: CASSPILGQNNEQFF